Following are 9 T cell receptor beta chains from one sample sequenced in a study of blood T cell repertoires in COVID-19. Generated by immunoSEQ multiplex PCR, the TCRdb table keeps only in-frame clones and is missing some. The data hold roughly 60,000 clones, with just under 95% observed a single time. The sequenced material came from peripheral blood. The receptors derive from a human donor in a cohort sampled during active COVID-19.

This clone came up once. This chain uses TRBV7-9 with TRBJ2-7, with 9 bases matching TRBD1. The germline gives CDR1 SEHNR, CDR2 FQNEAQ (reference sequence). CDR3 length equals 14 residues. Losses at the gene ends were 4 bases for V and 5 bases for J; bases not matched to a gene: 6. CDR3: CASSSTGTGNEQYF. The CDR3 DNA is TGTGCCAGCAGCTCCACCGGGACAGGGAACGAGCAGTACTTC.

The chain recombines TRBV28 with TRBJ1-1; a weak D match, TRBD1 (5 bases). This CDR3 contains 11 residues. V was shortened by 5 bases and J by 11 bases, with 12 bases between the two germline ends. The V gene's germline CDR1 is MDHEN and CDR2 SYDVKM. CDR3 DNA: TGTGCCAGCAGTCTTCAGGGATGGGCTTTCTTT. Translation: CASSLQGWAFF.

This chain joins TRBV6-6 and TRBJ2-2; D is perhaps TRBD1 (6 bases). The CDR3 is made up of 14 amino acids. Germline CDR1 is MNHNY and CDR2 is SVGAGI (reference sequence). V was cut by 6 bases and J by 5 bases, with 13 bases left in between. The CDR3 is CASRPGVGTGELFF. DNA of the CDR3: TGTGCCAGCAGACCAGGGGTTGGGACCGGGGAGCTGTTTTTT.

The genes are TRBV18 and TRBJ2-5, with 7 nucleotides matching TRBD2. Germline V gene sequence: CDR1 KGHSH, CDR2 LQKENI. J gave up 2 bases and V 3 bases, and 0 bases lay outside the gene matches. The CDR3 has 13 amino acids. Here the CDR3 DNA reads TGTGCCAGCTCACCGGGAGGGCAAGAGACCCAGTACTTC. As protein: CASSPGGQETQYF. The full variable domain, rest sourced from reference TRBV18 and TRBJ2-5, is NAGVMQNPRHLVRRRGQEARLRCSPMKGHSHVYWYRQLPEEGLKFMVYLQKENIIDESGMPKERFSAEFPKEGPSILRIQQVVRGDSAAYFCASSPGGQETQYFGPGTRLLVL.

V is TRBV27 and J is TRBJ2-3; 7 nucleotides line up with TRBD1. Germline values: CDR1 MNHEY, CDR2 SMNVEV (reference sequence). Trimming removed 8 bases from V and 3 bases from J; junction bases left unmatched: 5. This CDR3 contains 13 residues. In DNA form, the CDR3 reads TGTGCCAGCGAGGAGACAGGGACAGATACGCAGTATTTT. Protein: CASEETGTDTQYF.

The chain joins TRBV7-2 to TRBJ2-1, with a weak D call TRBD1 (6 bases). The CDR3 extends over 17 amino acids. V lost 1 base to trimming and J lost 5 bases, with 18 bases between them. Germline CDR1 reads SGHTA; CDR2 reads FQGNSA. The CDR3 region has the DNA TGTGCCAGCAGCTTAGGGGCAGGGCAGGGGATCCACAATGAGCAGTTCTTC. This gives the protein CASSLGAGQGIHNEQFF.

The genes are TRBV9 and TRBJ1-2, with TRBD1 as a possible D gene (5 bases). This CDR3 is 16 amino acids long. The germline V gene has CDR1 SGDLS and CDR2 YYNGEE. V gave up 1 base and J gave up 5 bases, with 18 bases separating them. CDR3 DNA sequence: TGTGCCAGCAGCGTAACTGGGGCTATGGCGAGATATGGCTACACCTTC. This codes for CASSVTGAMARYGYTF.

The chain links TRBV19 to TRBJ2-5; D not certain. The germline V gene encodes CDR1 LNHDA and CDR2 SQIVND (reference sequence). The CDR3 spans 13 residues. The V end lost 0 bases, the J end lost 4 bases, and 6 bases lay between the germline ends. The CDR3 here is CASSIDARETQYF. The CDR3 region has the DNA TGTGCCAGTAGTATAGACGCCAGAGAGACCCAGTACTTC.

The V call is TRBV5-1, the J call TRBJ1-2; 9 positions match TRBD1. Trimming cost V 3 bases and J 7 bases; bases outside gene matches: 13. CDR1 and CDR2 from the germline V gene are SGHRS and YFSETQ. The CDR3 runs to 16 residues. The CDR3 DNA reads as TGCGCCAGCAGCTCCACTCCGGGACAGGGTGTGGTTGGCTACACCTTC. Translation: CASSSTPGQGVVGYTF.